This TCR beta chain was observed in a study of T cells in Graves' hyperthyroidism and ophthalmopathy. Study-level points and caveats: Through a model of 13 V-J features, ophthalmopathy was separated from stable hyperthyroidism. Expanded thyroid clonotypes (above 0.001) were mostly also found in blood.

TCR beta CDR3 region amplification was performed from RNA transcripts. Carried out on the TCR CDR3, a first-round RT-PCR used the HTBI primer set. TCRdb called the multiplex PCR reads again in MiXCR, with one record for every CDR3 protein. The data contain more than 500,000 distinct CDR3 sequences, 15% to 20% of them singletons. This clonotype was detected ten times or more. Its antigen remains unidentified. The PBMCs were taken from about 10 ml of fresh peripheral blood. The sequence was collected from a woman aged 25 to 39 with Graves' hyperthyroidism. Sequences were obtained from blood.

The CDR3 nucleotides read TGTGCCAGCAGCTTCGAGGGAGGTTACAATGAGCAGTTCTTC. Protein: CASSFEGGYNEQFF. V usage is TRBV7-3 and J usage is TRBJ2-1; D perhaps matches TRBD2 (6 bases). Germline CDR1 is SGHTA and CDR2 is FQGTGA. V lost 3 bases, J lost 4 bases, and 10 bases lay in between. The CDR3 loop spans 14 amino acids.